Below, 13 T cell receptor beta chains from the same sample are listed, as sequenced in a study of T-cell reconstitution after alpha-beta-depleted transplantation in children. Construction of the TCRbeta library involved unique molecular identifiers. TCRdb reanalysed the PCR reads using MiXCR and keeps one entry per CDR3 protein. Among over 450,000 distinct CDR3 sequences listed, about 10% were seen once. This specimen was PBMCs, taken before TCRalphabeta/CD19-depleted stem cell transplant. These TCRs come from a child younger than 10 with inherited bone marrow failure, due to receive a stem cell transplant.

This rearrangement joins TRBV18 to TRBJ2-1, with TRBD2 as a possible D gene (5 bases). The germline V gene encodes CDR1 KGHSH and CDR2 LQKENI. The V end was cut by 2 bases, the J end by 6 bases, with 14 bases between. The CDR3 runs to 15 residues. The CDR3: CASSPSASRFNEQFF. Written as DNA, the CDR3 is TGTGCCAGCTCACCATCGGCTAGCAGATTCAATGAGCAGTTCTTC.

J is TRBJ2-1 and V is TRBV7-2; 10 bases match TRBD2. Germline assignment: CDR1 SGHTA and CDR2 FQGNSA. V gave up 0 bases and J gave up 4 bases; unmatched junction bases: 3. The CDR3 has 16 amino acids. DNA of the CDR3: TGTGCCAGCAGCTTAGCGGCGACTAGCGGGTACAATGAGCAGTTCTTC. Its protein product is CASSLAATSGYNEQFF.

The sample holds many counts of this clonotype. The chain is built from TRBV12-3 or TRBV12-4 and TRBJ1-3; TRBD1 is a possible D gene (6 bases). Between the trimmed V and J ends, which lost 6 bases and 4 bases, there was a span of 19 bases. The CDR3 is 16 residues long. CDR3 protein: CASSIEQGTFGNTIYF. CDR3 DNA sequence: TGTGCCAGCAGCATTGAACAGGGAACCTTCGGAAACACCATATATTTT.

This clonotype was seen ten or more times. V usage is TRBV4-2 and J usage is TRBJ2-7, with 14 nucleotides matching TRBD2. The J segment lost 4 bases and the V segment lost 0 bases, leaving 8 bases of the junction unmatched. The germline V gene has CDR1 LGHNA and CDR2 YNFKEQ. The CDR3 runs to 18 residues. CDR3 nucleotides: TGTGCCAGCAGCCAAGAGCCCCGGACTAGCGGGAGGTTATACGAGCAGTACTTC. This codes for CASSQEPRTSGRLYEQYF.

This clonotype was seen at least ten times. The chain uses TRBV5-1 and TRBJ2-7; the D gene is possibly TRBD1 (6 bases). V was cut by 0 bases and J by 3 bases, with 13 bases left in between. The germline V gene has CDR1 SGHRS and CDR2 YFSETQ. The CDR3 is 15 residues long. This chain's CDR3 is CASSLVQGTVYEQYF. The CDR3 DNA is TGCGCCAGCAGCTTGGTCCAGGGGACCGTCTACGAGCAGTACTTC.

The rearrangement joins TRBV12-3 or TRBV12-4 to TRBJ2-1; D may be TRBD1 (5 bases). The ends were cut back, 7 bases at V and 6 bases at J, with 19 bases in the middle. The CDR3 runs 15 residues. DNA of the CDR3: TGTGCCAGCATTTCTGACAGCCGAATAATCAATGAGCAGTTCTTC. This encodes CASISDSRIINEQFF.

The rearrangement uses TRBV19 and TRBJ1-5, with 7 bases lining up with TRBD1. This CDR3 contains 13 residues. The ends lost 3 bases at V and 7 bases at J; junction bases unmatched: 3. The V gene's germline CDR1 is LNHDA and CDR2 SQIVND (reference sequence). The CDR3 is CASSIRQGQPQHF. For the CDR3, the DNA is TGTGCCAGTAGTATTCGACAGGGACAGCCCCAGCATTTT.

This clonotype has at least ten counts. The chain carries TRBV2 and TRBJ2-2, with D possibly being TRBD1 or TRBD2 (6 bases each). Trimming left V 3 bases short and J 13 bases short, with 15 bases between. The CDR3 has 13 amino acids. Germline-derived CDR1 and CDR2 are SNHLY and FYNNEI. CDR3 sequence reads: CASSDPTGARLFF. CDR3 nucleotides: TGTGCCAGCAGTGATCCCACGGGGGCCCGGCTGTTTTTT.

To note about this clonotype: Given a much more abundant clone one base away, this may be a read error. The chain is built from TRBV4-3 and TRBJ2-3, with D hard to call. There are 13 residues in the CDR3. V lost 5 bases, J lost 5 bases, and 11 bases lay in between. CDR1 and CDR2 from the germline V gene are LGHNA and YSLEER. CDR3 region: CASSSNGKDTQYF. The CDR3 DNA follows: TGCGCCAGCAGCTCAAATGGGAAAGATACGCAGTATTTT.

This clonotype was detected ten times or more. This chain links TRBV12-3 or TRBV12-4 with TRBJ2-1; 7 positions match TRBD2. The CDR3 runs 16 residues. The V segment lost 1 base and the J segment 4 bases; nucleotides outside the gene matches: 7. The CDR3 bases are TGTGCCAGCAGTTTAGGTTCCAGCGGGACTTACAATGAGCAGTTCTTC. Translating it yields CASSLGSSGTYNEQFF.

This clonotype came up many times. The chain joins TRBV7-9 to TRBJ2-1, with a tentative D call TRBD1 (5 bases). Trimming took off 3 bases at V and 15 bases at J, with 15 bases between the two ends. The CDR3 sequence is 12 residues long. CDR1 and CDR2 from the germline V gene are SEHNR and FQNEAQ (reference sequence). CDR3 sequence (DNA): TGTGCCAGCAGCTTGGTTCCCTGGGGCCCGTTCTTC. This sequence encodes CASSLVPWGPFF. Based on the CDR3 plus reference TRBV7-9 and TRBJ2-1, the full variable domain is DTGVSQNPRHKITKRGQNVTFRCDPISEHNRLYWYRQTLGQGPEFLTYFQNEAQLEKSRLLSDRFSAERPKGSFSTLEIQRTEQGDSAMYLCASSLVPWGPFFGPGTRLTVL.

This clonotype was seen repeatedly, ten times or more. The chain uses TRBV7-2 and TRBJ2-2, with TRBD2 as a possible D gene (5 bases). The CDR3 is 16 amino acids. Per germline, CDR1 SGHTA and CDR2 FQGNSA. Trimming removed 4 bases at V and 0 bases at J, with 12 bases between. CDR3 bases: TGTGCCAGCAGCTCAGGAGAGGACTCGAACACCGGGGAGCTGTTTTTT. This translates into CASSSGEDSNTGELFF. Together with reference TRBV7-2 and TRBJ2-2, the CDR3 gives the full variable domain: GAGVSQSPSNKVTEKGKDVELRCDPISGHTALYWYRQSLGQGLEFLIYFQGNSAPDKSGLPSDRFSAERTGGSVSTLTIQRTQQEDSAVYLCASSSGEDSNTGELFFGEGSRLTVL.

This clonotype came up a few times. CDR3 nucleotides: TGCGCCAGCAGCCAAGATTTTGCTAGATACCACAATGAGCAGTTCTTC. Protein: CASSQDFARYHNEQFF. The chain recombines TRBV4-3 with TRBJ2-1; no clear D. Trimming removed 0 bases at V and 5 bases at J, with 14 bases between. This CDR3 contains 16 residues. Germline CDR1 reads LGHNA; CDR2 reads YSLEER.